The clone carrying this T cell receptor (beta chain) was counted a single time. Its target is unknown. The PCR used 60 Vbeta and 13 Jbeta primers. The repertoire was sequenced with immunoSEQ multiplex PCR; TCRdb's copy has only in-frame clones and lacks some. The sample has about 93,000 clones; about 66% are singletons. The data were taken from a study of cytomegalovirus exposure and HLA in healthy donors. Study context: Among around 200 million T cells, an earlier analysis found roughly 120 million unique TCR beta sequences.

Germline V gives CDR1 MGHRA, CDR2 YSYEKL. V was shortened by 6 bases and J by 2 bases, with 15 bases between the two germline ends. The CDR3 has 15 residues. Those who donated were healthy bone marrow donors. Study results and limitations: According to a later analysis, donors in an Asian-associated ancestry cluster reportedly had fewer N-insertions than the approximately 670-donor mean.

Source material: PBMCs. The chain has TRBV4-1 and TRBJ2-3; D is undetermined. The sequence derives from a boy younger than 18 in good health and CMV-seropositive. As DNA, the CDR3 is TGCGCCAGCAGTCTTGTTGGCCATAACACAGATACGCAGTATTTT. Translation: CASSLVGHNTDTQYF.